This record concerns one T cell receptor (beta chain) sequence. The germline V gene has CDR1 SGDLS and CDR2 YYNGEE. Trimming cost V 4 bases and J 6 bases, with 10 bases left between them. The CDR3 length is 13 residues. This entry is derived from a study of cytomegalovirus exposure and HLA in healthy donors. It was with 60 Vbeta and 13 Jbeta primers that the PCR ran. The data were produced by immunoSEQ multiplex PCR, yet TCRdb's version contains in-frame clones alone and is incomplete. The sample lists 85,000 to 100,000 clones; 75% to 85% were seen once. Sequencing was done on a sample of PBMCs. This chain joins TRBV9 and TRBJ2-2, with unresolved D. The clonotype was recovered from a woman aged 40 to 50 in good health and CMV-seronegative. The CDR3 DNA is TGTGCCAGCAGCCCCCCCTATCCCGGGGAGCTGTTTTTT. Protein sequence: CASSPPYPGELFF. The complete variable domain, with remaining parts taken from reference TRBV9 and TRBJ2-2, reads DSGVTQTPKHLITATGQRVTLRCSPRSGDLSVYWYQQSLDQGLQFLIQYYNGEERAKGNILERFSAQQFPDLHSELNLSSLELGDSALYFCASSPPYPGELFFGEGSRLTVL.